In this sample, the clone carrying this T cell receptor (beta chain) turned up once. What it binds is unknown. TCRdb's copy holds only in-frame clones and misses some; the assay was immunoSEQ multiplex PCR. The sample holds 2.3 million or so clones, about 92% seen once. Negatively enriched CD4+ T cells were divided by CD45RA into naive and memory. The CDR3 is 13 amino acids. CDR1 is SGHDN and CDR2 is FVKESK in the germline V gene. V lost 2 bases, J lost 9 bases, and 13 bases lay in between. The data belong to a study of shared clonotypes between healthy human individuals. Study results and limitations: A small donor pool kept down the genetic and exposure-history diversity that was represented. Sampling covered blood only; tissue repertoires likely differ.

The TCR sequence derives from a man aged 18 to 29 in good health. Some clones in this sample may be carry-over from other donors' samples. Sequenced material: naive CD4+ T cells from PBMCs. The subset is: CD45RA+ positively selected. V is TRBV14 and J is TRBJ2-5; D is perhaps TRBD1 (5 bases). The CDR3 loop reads CASSQRESGSQYF. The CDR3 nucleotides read TGTGCCAGCAGCCAAAGGGAATCAGGGTCCCAGTACTTC.